This is a list of T cell receptor beta chains from one sample in a study of T cell repertoires in cytomegalovirus infection. For these TCRs, the target antigens are not known. One entry per CDR3 protein results from TCRdb running MiXCR on the reads. The table has 830,000 or so distinct CDR3 sequences, approximately 32% seen once. Sequences were derived from cultured CD8+ T cells from PBMCs, sampled from culture after CMV antigen stimulation. The receptor source for this set is a human donor in good health (CMV status not recorded). Some clones in this sample may be carry-over from other donors' samples. Both conserved end residues are part of each CDR3. D genes are given only for firm matches. Only some rows state a clone size, as once, few, many or a class for expanded clones.

few TRBJ2-3 16 - TRBV18 CASSPPRRGPTDTQYF TGTGCCAGCTCACCTCCACGCCGGGGCCCTACAGATACGCAGTATTTT
- TRBJ2-5 15 - TRBV7-9 CASTSREEPRETQYF TGTGCCAGCACTTCCCGAGAGGAGCCCCGGGAGACCCAGTACTTC
few TRBJ2-1 18 - TRBV5-1 CASSTRFGQSSSYNEQFF TGCGCCAGCAGCACGCGCTTTGGACAGAGCAGCTCCTACAATGAGCAGTTCTTC
many TRBJ1-5 16 TRBD1 TRBV7-9 CASSNRQGGSNQPQHF TGTGCCAGCAGCAATCGACAGGGGGGGAGCAATCAGCCCCAGCATTTT
few TRBJ2-1 16 - TRBV6-6 CASSYAGNLQYNEQFF TGTGCCAGCAGTTACGCCGGAAATCTACAGTACAATGAGCAGTTCTTC
- TRBJ2-4 17 TRBD2 TRBV7-4 CASSHQRGTGSKNIQYF TGTGCCAGCTCCCACCAGCGGGGGACGGGCTCCAAAAACATTCAGTACTTC
few TRBJ2-5 16 - TRBV28 CASSLWGTLTQETQYF TGTGCCAGCAGTTTATGGGGCACGCTTACTCAAGAGACCCAGTACTTC
few TRBJ1-1 14 - TRBV6-5 CASSTTGLNTEAFF TGTGCCAGCAGTACGACAGGATTGAACACTGAAGCTTTCTTT
- TRBJ2-2 16 - TRBV9 CASSVAQKANTGELFF TGTGCCAGCAGCGTAGCCCAGAAAGCGAACACCGGGGAGCTGTTTTTT
- TRBJ1-6 14 - TRBV19 CVSTYGSYNSPLHF TGTGTCAGTACCTATGGCTCCTATAATTCACCCCTCCACTTT
- TRBJ1-5 15 TRBD1 TRBV19 CASSVGQGALQPQHF TGTGCCAGTAGTGTGGGACAGGGGGCTCTACAGCCCCAGCATTTT
- TRBJ1-1 13 - TRBV19 CVSSIRGRTEAFF TGTGTCAGTAGTATCAGGGGAAGAACTGAAGCTTTCTTT
- TRBJ2-4 14 - TRBV5-6 CTSSLELGKNIQYF TGTACCAGCAGCTTGGAGCTGGGTAAAAACATTCAGTACTTC
many TRBJ2-5 15 - TRBV12-3/TRBV12-4 CASSSFYSYQETQYF TGTGCCAGCAGTTCCTTCTACAGTTACCAAGAGACCCAGTACTTC
many TRBJ2-5 17 - TRBV7-6 CASSLGWTQRGKETQYF TGTGCCAGCAGCTTAGGTTGGACACAGAGGGGTAAAGAGACCCAGTACTTC
- TRBJ1-1 15 TRBD1 TRBV4-2 CASSQDYRGFSEAFF TGTGCCAGCAGCCAAGATTACAGGGGATTCTCGGAAGCTTTCTTT
many TRBJ1-1 13 - TRBV13 CASSSGENTEAFF TGTGCCAGCAGTAGTGGGGAGAACACTGAAGCTTTCTTT
few TRBJ1-4 14 TRBD1 TRBV7-9 CASSPRDSNEKLFF TGTGCCAGCAGCCCCCGGGACAGTAATGAAAAACTGTTTTTT
many TRBJ2-1 14 - TRBV27 CASSSAGSYNEQFF TGTGCCAGCAGCTCGGCCGGCTCCTACAATGAGCAGTTCTTC
- TRBJ1-4 14 - TRBV5-1 CASSPTGFDEKLFF TGCGCCAGCAGTCCCACAGGTTTTGATGAAAAACTGTTTTTT
few TRBJ2-5 15 - TRBV7-9 CASSFILTDKKDQYF TGTGCCAGCAGCTTTATTTTGACAGATAAGAAAGACCAGTACTTC
- TRBJ1-5 17 - TRBV2 CASSAGQDVPSNQPQHF TGTGCCAGCAGTGCAGGGCAGGACGTACCTAGCAATCAGCCCCAGCATTTT
many TRBJ2-7 12 - TRBV7-8 CASSPEGYEQYF TGTGCCAGCAGCCCTGAGGGCTACGAGCAGTACTTC
many TRBJ2-1 15 TRBD1 TRBV7-6 CASSKTGGTYNEQFF TGTGCCAGCAGCAAAACAGGGGGCACCTACAATGAGCAGTTCTTC
once TRBJ2-1 15 - TRBV5-4 CASSLVGAFYNEQFF TGTGCCAGCAGCTTAGTCGGGGCCTTTTACAATGAGCAGTTCTTC
- TRBJ2-5 10 - TRBV2 CAIMDGASYF TGTGCCATCATGGACGGAGCGAGTTACTTC
few TRBJ2-2 16 - TRBV7-9 CASTKTGTPNTGELFF TGTGCCAGCACCAAAACCGGGACGCCGAACACCGGGGAGCTGTTTTTT
many TRBJ1-4 15 TRBD1 TRBV6-1 CASSSPRTGDEKLFF TGTGCCAGCAGTTCTCCCCGGACAGGGGATGAAAAACTGTTTTTT
few TRBJ2-2 15 - TRBV12-3/TRBV12-4 CASSFIDRPTGELFF TGTGCCAGCAGTTTCATAGACAGACCCACCGGGGAGCTGTTTTTT
- TRBJ2-1 16 - TRBV6-2/TRBV6-3 CASSYSRGTVYNEQFF TGTGCCAGCAGTTACTCGAGAGGGACCGTCTACAATGAGCAGTTCTTC